The rows below give T cell receptor beta chains drawn from one sample of a study of blood T cell repertoires in COVID-19. Clones were read by immunoSEQ multiplex PCR, and TCRdb kept only the in-frame ones, dropping some. The sample includes roughly 110,000 clones, about two thirds of them seen just once. Material for sequencing was peripheral blood. The receptors were sampled from a human donor with acute or convalescent COVID-19. The donor label of this sample is uncertain. Each CDR3 is given with its conserved first and last residue. Fields, in order: V gene, J gene, D gene, clone size, CDR3 protein, CDR3 DNA. The D gene is left open where the match is weak. The size field is filled for only some rows; it gives once, few, many or a size class.

>TRBV7-7|TRBJ2-5|NA|NA
CASSLDSFQETQYF
TGTGCTAGCAGCTTAGACTCCTTCCAAGAGACCCAGTACTTC
>TRBV11-2|TRBJ1-6|NA|NA
CASSLENSRNSPLHF
TGTGCCAGCAGCTTAGAGAACTCGAGAAATTCACCCCTCCACTTT
>TRBV2|TRBJ1-5|TRBD1|NA
CASITDRGIGNQPQHF
TGTGCCAGCATCACGGACAGGGGGATTGGCAATCAGCCCCAGCATTTT
>TRBV19|TRBJ2-1|TRBD2|NA
CASNLAGARSYNEQFF
TGTGCCAGTAATCTAGCGGGGGCACGCTCCTACAATGAGCAGTTCTTC
>TRBV5-6|TRBJ1-6|TRBD1|many
CASSLGGQRFSPLHF
TGTGCCAGCAGCTTGGGGGGACAGCGATTTTCACCCCTCCACTTT
>TRBV13|TRBJ1-1|TRBD1|NA
CASSPNRGPRVNTEAFF
TGTGCCAGCAGCCCGAACAGGGGGCCTCGGGTTAACACTGAAGCTTTCTTT
>TRBV28|TRBJ1-5|TRBD1|NA
CASRWTGYSNQPQHF
TGTGCCAGCAGATGGACAGGATATAGCAATCAGCCCCAGCATTTT
>TRBV2|TRBJ2-5|NA|NA
CASSEAGYGGPKTQYF
TGTGCCAGCAGTGAAGCGGGGTACGGGGGGCCAAAGACCCAGTACTTC
>TRBV2|TRBJ1-5|NA|medium-sized
CASSEETGRSNQPQHF
TGTGCCAGCAGTGAAGAGACAGGTCGTAGCAATCAGCCCCAGCATTTT
>TRBV3-1/TRBV3-2|TRBJ1-1|TRBD1|NA
CASSRGQGVRERAFF
TGTGCCAGCAGCCGTGGACAGGGGGTTCGGGAAAGAGCTTTCTTT
>TRBV27|TRBJ2-1|NA|few
CASSTLERFQHGEQFF
TGTGCCAGCAGTACCCTCGAGCGGTTCCAACACGGTGAGCAGTTCTTC
>TRBV18|TRBJ1-2|NA|NA
CASSPPYKDRLYGYTF
TGTGCCAGCTCACCACCGTATAAGGACAGACTCTATGGCTACACCTTC
>TRBV20-1|TRBJ2-1|TRBD2|NA
CSASDSGGGSDEQFF
TGCAGTGCTAGTGACTCGGGAGGGGGGTCGGATGAGCAGTTCTTC
>TRBV21-1|TRBJ2-3|NA|NA
CASSKARTSGDSSTDTQYF
TGTGCCAGCAGCAAAGCGCGGACTAGCGGGGACTCTAGCACAGATACGCAGTATTTT
>TRBV2|TRBJ2-3|NA|few
CASSTDLADTQYF
TGTGCCAGCAGTACCGACTTGGCGGATACGCAGTATTTT
>TRBV5-1|TRBJ2-2|NA|NA
CASSLTGPNTGELFF
TGCGCCAGCAGCTTGACAGGGCCGAACACCGGGGAGCTGTTTTTT
>TRBV5-1|TRBJ1-6|NA|NA
CASSLVPETSNSPLHF
TGCGCCAGCAGCTTGGTCCCGGAGACCTCTAATTCACCCCTCCACTTT
>TRBV12-3/TRBV12-4|TRBJ1-1|NA|NA
CASSRQENTEAFF
TGTGCCAGCAGTCGACAAGAGAACACTGAAGCTTTCTTT
>TRBV6-6|TRBJ2-1|NA|NA
CASSYRGGDEQFF
TGTGCCAGCAGTTACAGGGGCGGGGATGAGCAGTTCTTC
>TRBV19|TRBJ1-5|TRBD1|few
CASSMGTGGLQPQHF
TGTGCCAGTAGTATGGGGACAGGGGGTCTTCAGCCCCAGCATTTT
>TRBV7-9|TRBJ2-3|TRBD2|few
CASSGIAGSTVADTQYF
TGTGCCAGCAGCGGAATAGCGGGGTCAACCGTGGCAGATACGCAGTATTTT
>TRBV14|TRBJ1-6|NA|NA
CASSQELTGSGLHF
TGTGCCAGCAGCCAAGAGTTGACCGGGTCCGGACTCCACTTT